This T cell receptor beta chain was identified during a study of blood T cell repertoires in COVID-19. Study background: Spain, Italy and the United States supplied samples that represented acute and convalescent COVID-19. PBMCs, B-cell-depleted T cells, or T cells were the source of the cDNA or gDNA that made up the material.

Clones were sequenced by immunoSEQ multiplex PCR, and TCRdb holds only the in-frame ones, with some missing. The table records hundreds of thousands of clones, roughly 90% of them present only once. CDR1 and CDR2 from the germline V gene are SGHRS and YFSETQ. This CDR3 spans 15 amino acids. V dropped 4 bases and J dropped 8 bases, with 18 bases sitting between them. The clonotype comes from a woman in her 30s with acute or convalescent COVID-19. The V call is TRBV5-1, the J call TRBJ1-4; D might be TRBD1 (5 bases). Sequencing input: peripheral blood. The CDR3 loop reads CASSMSQGSGEKLFF. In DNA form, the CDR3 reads TGCGCCAGCAGCATGTCCCAGGGTAGCGGCGAAAAACTGTTTTTT.